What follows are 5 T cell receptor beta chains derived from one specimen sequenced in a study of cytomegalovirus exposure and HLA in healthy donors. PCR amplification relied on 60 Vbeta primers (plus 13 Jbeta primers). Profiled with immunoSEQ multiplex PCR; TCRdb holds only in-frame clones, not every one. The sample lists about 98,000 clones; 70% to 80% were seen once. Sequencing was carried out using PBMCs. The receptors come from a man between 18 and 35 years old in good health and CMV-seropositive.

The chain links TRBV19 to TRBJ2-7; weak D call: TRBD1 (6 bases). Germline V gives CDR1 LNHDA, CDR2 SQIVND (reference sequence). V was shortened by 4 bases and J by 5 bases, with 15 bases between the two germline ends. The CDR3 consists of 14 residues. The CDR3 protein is CASSTPRRGDEQYF. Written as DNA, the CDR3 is TGTGCCAGTAGTACCCCGCGCAGGGGCGACGAGCAGTACTTC.

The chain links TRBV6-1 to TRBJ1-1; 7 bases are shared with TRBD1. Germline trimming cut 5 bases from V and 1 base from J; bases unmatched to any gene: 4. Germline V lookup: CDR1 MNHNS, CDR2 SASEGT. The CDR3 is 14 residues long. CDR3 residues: CASSTTGSNTEAFF. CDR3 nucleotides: TGTGCCAGCAGTACGACAGGGTCGAACACTGAAGCTTTCTTT.

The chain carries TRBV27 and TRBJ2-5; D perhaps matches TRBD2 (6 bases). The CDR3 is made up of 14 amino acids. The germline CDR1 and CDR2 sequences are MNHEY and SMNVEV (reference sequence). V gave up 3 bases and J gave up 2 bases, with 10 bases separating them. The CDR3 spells CASSFAGKQETQYF. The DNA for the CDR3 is TGTGCCAGCAGTTTCGCGGGGAAACAAGAGACCCAGTACTTC.

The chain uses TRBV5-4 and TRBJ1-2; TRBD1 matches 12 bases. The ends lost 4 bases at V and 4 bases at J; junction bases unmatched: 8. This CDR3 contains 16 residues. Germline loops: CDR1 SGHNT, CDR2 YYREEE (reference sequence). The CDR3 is CASSGGDRGRPYGYTF. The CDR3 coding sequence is TGTGCCAGCAGCGGAGGGGACAGGGGGCGCCCCTATGGCTACACCTTC.

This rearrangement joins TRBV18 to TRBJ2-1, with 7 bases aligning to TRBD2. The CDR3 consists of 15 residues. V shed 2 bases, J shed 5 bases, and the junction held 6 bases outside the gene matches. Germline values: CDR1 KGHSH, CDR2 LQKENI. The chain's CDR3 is CASSPAGVGNNEQFF. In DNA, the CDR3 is TGTGCCAGCTCACCAGCGGGGGTTGGGAACAATGAGCAGTTCTTC.